This T cell receptor (beta chain) was sequenced for a study of T-cell reconstitution after alpha-beta-depleted transplantation in children. TCRbeta library preparation incorporated unique molecular identifiers. TCRdb called the PCR reads again in MiXCR, with one record for every CDR3 protein. The sample carries approximately 490,000 distinct CDR3 sequences, 10% recorded once. CDR1 MNHEY and CDR2 SMNVEV come from the germline V gene (reference sequence). CDR3 length equals 15 residues. Trimming took 5 bases from V and 7 from J; bases not matched to a gene: 12. This clonotype was seen at least ten times.

The chain is built from TRBV27 and TRBJ2-7, with 9 positions matching TRBD2. The material sequenced was PBMCs, taken before TCRalphabeta/CD19-depleted stem cell transplant. The origin of this receptor is a child aged 2 to 15 with inherited bone marrow failure, due to receive a stem cell transplant. Here the CDR3 DNA reads TGTGCCAGCAGTCAACGACTAGCGGTGGGGAGGGAGCAGTACTTC. It specifies CASSQRLAVGREQYF.